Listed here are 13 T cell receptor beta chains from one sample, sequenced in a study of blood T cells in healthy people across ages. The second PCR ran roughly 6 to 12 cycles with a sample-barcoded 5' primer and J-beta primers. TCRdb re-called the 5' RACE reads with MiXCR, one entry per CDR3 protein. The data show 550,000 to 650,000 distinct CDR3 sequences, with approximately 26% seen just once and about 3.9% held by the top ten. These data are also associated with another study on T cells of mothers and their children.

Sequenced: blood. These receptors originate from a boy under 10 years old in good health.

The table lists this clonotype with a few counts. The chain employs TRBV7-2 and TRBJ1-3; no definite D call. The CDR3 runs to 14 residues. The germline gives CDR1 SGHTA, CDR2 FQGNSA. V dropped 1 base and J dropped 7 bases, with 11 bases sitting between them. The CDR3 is CASSLGTAQNTIYF. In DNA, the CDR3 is TGTGCCAGCAGCTTAGGGACCGCCCAGAACACCATATATTTT. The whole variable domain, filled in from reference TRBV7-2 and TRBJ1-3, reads GAGVSQSPSNKVTEKGKDVELRCDPISGHTALYWYRQSLGQGLEFLIYFQGNSAPDKSGLPSDRFSAERTGGSVSTLTIQRTQQEDSAVYLCASSLGTAQNTIYFGEGSWLTVV.

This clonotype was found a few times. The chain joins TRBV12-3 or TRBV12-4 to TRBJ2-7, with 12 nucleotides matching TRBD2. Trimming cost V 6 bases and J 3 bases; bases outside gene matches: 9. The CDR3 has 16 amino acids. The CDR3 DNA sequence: TGTGCCAGCAGCAGGACTAGCGGGGTTGAGATCTACGAGCAGTACTTC. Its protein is CASSRTSGVEIYEQYF.

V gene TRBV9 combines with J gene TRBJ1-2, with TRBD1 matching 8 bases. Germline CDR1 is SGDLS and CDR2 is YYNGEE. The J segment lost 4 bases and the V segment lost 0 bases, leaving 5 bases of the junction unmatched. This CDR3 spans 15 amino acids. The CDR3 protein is CASSVDRGEGYGYTF. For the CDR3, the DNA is TGTGCCAGCAGCGTAGACAGGGGGGAAGGCTATGGCTACACCTTC.

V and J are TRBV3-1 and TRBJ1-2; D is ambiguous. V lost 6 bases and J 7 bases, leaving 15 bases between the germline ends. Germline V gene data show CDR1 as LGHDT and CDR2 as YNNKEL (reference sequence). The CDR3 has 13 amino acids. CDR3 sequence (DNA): TGTGCCAGCAGTCTAAGACCAGTGGCTGGCTACACCTTC. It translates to CASSLRPVAGYTF.

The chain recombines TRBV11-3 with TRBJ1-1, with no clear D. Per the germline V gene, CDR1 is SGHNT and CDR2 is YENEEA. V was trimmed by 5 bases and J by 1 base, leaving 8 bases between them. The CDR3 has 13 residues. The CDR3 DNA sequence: TGTGCCAGCAGCCTGGACTGGAACACTGAAGCTTTCTTT. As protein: CASSLDWNTEAFF.

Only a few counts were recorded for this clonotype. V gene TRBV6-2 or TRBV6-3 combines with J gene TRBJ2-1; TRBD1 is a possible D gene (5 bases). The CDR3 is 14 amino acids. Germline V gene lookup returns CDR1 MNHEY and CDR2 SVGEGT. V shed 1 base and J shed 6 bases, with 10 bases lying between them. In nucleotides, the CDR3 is TGTGCCAGCAGTTACTGGGCTAGGGGCAATGAGCAGTTCTTC. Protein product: CASSYWARGNEQFF.

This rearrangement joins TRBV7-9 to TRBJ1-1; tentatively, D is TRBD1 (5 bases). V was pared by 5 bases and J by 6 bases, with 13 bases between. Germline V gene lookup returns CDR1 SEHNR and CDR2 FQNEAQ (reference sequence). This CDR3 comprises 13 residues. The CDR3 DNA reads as TGTGCCAGCAGCGCCAGGGCGGGGGCTGAAGCTTTCTTT. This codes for CASSARAGAEAFF.

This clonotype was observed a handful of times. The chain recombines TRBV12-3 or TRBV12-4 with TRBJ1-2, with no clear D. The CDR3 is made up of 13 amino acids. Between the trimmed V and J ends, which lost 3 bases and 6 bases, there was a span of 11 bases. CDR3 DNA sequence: TGTGCCAGCAGTTTCGGCAGGATGAATGGCTACACCTTC. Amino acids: CASSFGRMNGYTF.

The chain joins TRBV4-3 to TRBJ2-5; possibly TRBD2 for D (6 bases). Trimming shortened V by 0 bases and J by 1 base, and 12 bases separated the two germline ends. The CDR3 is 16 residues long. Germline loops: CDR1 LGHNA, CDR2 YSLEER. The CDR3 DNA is TGCGCCAGCAGCCAAGAATGGGGTAGCGGCCAAGAGACCCAGTACTTC. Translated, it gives CASSQEWGSGQETQYF.

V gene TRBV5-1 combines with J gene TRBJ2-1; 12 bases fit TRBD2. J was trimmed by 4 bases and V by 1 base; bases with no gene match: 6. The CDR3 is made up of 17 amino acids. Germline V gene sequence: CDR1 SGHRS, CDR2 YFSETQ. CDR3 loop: CASSLIATSGGYNEQFF. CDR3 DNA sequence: TGCGCCAGCAGCTTGATCGCGACTAGCGGGGGATACAATGAGCAGTTCTTC.

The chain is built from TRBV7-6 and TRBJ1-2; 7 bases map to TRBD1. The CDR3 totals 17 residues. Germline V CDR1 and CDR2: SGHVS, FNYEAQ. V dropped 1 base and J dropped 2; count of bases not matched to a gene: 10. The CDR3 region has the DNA TGTGCCAGCAGCTTAGGCCGGGGACAGAAAAGCAACTATGGCTACACCTTC. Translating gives CASSLGRGQKSNYGYTF.

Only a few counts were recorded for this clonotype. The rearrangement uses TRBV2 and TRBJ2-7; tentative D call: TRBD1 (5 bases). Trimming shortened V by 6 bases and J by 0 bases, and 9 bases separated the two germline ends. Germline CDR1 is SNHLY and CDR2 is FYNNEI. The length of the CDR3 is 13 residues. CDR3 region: CASRGQSSYEQYF. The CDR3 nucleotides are TGTGCCAGCAGGGGGCAGAGCTCCTACGAGCAGTACTTC.

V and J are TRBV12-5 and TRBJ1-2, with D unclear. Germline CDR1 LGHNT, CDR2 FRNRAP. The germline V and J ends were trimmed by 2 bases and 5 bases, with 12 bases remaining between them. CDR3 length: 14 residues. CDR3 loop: CASGLTSGGYGYTF. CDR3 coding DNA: TGTGCTAGTGGTTTGACTTCGGGAGGTTATGGCTACACCTTC.